This T cell receptor (beta chain) was sequenced for a study of blood T cell repertoires in COVID-19. After removal of 6 bases from V and 9 bases from J, the junction contained 10 bases not matched to a gene. The CDR3 runs to 14 residues. The germline CDR1 and CDR2 sequences are SQVTM and ANQGSEA. Authors' data handling: Nucleated cell counts were estimated from reference gene primer amplification. The assay was immunoSEQ multiplex PCR, and TCRdb's table has in-frame clones only and misses some. The D gene and trimming were derived from the DNA, and the V and J assignments and clone size from that table. The table has over 150,000 clones, 76% seen once.

This chain joins TRBV29-1 and TRBJ2-3, with TRBD2 matching 12 bases. This clonotype originated in a woman aged 80 or over with acute or convalescent COVID-19. Sequencing used peripheral blood. CDR3: CSVRHTSGGTTQYF. CDR3 nucleotide sequence: TGCAGCGTCCGCCACACTAGCGGGGGGACAACGCAGTATTTT.